These 26 T cell receptor beta chains originate from one sample sequenced in a study of cytomegalovirus exposure and HLA in healthy donors. The PCR had 60 Vbeta and 13 Jbeta primers. Here immunoSEQ multiplex PCR was the method, and the copy in TCRdb shows in-frame clones only, minus some. Of 100,000 to 150,000 clones listed, less than 80% are singletons. Sequenced input: PBMCs. Receptors were obtained from a man aged 45 to 65 in good health and CMV-seronegative.

The rearrangement links TRBV27 to TRBJ2-2; the D gene is possibly TRBD2 (5 bases). Per the germline V gene, CDR1 is MNHEY and CDR2 is SMNVEV (reference sequence). Trimming took 0 bases from V and 8 from J, leaving 10 bases between them. The CDR3 totals 14 residues. The CDR3 DNA reads TGTGCCAGCAGTTTATCCCGGGGTTCGGGGGAGCTGTTTTTT. Translated, it gives CASSLSRGSGELFF.

The rearrangement joins TRBV5-6 to TRBJ2-3; 7 bases fit TRBD1. The CDR3 has 15 residues. The germline V gene has CDR1 SGHDT and CDR2 YYEEEE. The J segment lost 3 bases and the V segment lost 0 bases, leaving 4 bases of the junction unmatched. The CDR3 nucleotides are TGTGCCAGCAGCTTGGACAGGGGTAAGACAGATACGCAGTATTTT. It codes for CASSLDRGKTDTQYF.

The chain couples TRBV5-4 to TRBJ2-1, with 8 bases that match TRBD2. Trimming removed 0 bases from V and 5 bases from J; junction bases left unmatched: 1. This CDR3 has 14 residues. Germline-derived CDR1 and CDR2 are SGHNT and YYREEE (reference sequence). DNA for the CDR3: TGTGCCAGCAGCTTGGCGGGGGGGAACAATGAGCAGTTCTTC. Amino acid sequence: CASSLAGGNNEQFF. Based on the CDR3 plus reference TRBV5-4 and TRBJ2-1, the full variable domain is ETGVTQSPTHLIKTRGQQVTLRCSSQSGHNTVSWYQQALGQGPQFIFQYYREEENGRGNFPPRFSGLQFPNYSSELNVNALELDDSALYLCASSLAGGNNEQFFGPGTRLTVL.

The gene calls are TRBV5-1 and TRBJ2-3; 7 positions match TRBD1. The CDR3 contains 14 residues. The germline V gene encodes CDR1 SGHRS and CDR2 YFSETQ. Losses at the gene ends were 4 bases for V and 3 bases for J; bases not matched to a gene: 5. The CDR3 loop reads CASSPGQATDTQYF. DNA for the CDR3: TGCGCCAGCAGCCCCGGACAGGCGACAGATACGCAGTATTTT.

CDR3 nucleotide sequence: TGTGCCAGCAGCTTGGGGGGACTAGCGGCCTACAATGAGCAGTTCTTC. The encoded protein is CASSLGGLAAYNEQFF. The rearrangement uses TRBV5-6 and TRBJ2-1; 11 nucleotides line up with TRBD2. Trimming at V came to 0 bases and at J to 2 bases, leaving 1 base not matched to a gene. In germline, CDR1 is SGHDT, CDR2 YYEEEE. The CDR3 is made up of 16 amino acids.

V and J are TRBV18 and TRBJ1-1, with D uncertain. Trimming took off 3 bases at V and 10 bases at J, with 12 bases between the two ends. The V gene's germline CDR1 is KGHSH and CDR2 LQKENI. The CDR3 covers 12 residues. The CDR3 region is CASSPAQKVAFF. CDR3 in DNA: TGTGCCAGCTCACCTGCACAGAAGGTAGCTTTCTTT.

This clone was detected only a few times. The gene calls are TRBV5-1 and TRBJ2-5, with a weak D call TRBD1 (6 bases). With 4 bases removed from V and 1 base from J, the gap between germline ends came to 11 bases. This CDR3 region has 14 residues. CDR1 is SGHRS, CDR2 YFSETQ, per germline. CDR3 nucleotides: TGCGCCAGCAGCCTAAACAGGGCCCAAGAGACCCAGTACTTC. Residues: CASSLNRAQETQYF.

V gene TRBV4-1 combines with J gene TRBJ2-2; TRBD2 matches 7 bases. The CDR3 contains 17 residues. CDR1 is MGHRA, CDR2 YSYEKL, per germline. V gave up 0 bases and J gave up 3 bases; unmatched junction bases: 7. The CDR3 nucleotides read TGCGCCAGCAGCCAAGATTTATCGCGGGGGTACACCGGGGAGCTGTTTTTT. This codes for CASSQDLSRGYTGELFF.

The chain carries TRBV9 and TRBJ2-2, with 12 bases aligning to TRBD2. CDR1 is SGDLS, CDR2 YYNGEE, per germline. CDR3 length: 18 amino acids. J lost 3 bases, V lost 4 bases, and 10 bases had no gene match. This chain's CDR3 is CASSLTLAGGPYTGELFF. CDR3 nucleotides: TGTGCCAGCAGCTTAACTCTAGCGGGGGGGCCGTACACCGGGGAGCTGTTTTTT.

This clone has more than one count but fewer than ten. This sequence joins TRBV7-3 and TRBJ1-2; no definite D call. Germline values: CDR1 SGHTA, CDR2 FQGTGA. Trimming pared 5 bases from V and 2 bases from J, leaving 12 bases between. CDR3 length equals 14 residues. CDR3 in DNA: TGTGCCAGCAGCACCGGGCCGGGGAACTATGGCTACACCTTC. Its protein is CASSTGPGNYGYTF.

The chain uses TRBV4-1 and TRBJ1-2; D unclear. This CDR3 spans 13 amino acids. Germline V gives CDR1 MGHRA, CDR2 YSYEKL. V was cut by 3 bases and J by 6 bases, with 11 bases left in between. The CDR3 is CASSHDGPDGYTF. CDR3 coding DNA: TGCGCCAGCAGCCACGATGGGCCGGATGGCTACACCTTC.

This clone was detected once. The J gene is TRBJ1-5, the V gene TRBV19; 8 nucleotides line up with TRBD1. V lost 5 bases to trimming and J lost 6 bases; unmatched junction nucleotides: 9. This CDR3 has 15 residues. Germline CDR1 is LNHDA and CDR2 is SQIVND (reference sequence). CDR3 nucleotide sequence: TGTGCCAGTAGTCTTTCAGGGGGCCGGGGTCAGCCCCAGCATTTT. Its protein is CASSLSGGRGQPQHF.

The rearrangement uses TRBV9 and TRBJ2-5, with D possibly TRBD1 on 5 matching bases. Trimming removed 4 bases at V and 5 bases at J, with 12 bases between. Germline assignment: CDR1 SGDLS and CDR2 YYNGEE. CDR3 length: 13 residues. CDR3 protein: CASSSRVGETQYF. The CDR3 region has the DNA TGTGCCAGCAGCTCCAGGGTAGGGGAGACCCAGTACTTC.

This clone was seen a handful of times. The CDR3 DNA reads TGCAGCGTCGCCGAATACTCATCGGCTGAAGCTTTCTTT. It is translated as CSVAEYSSAEAFF. The chain uses TRBV29-1 and TRBJ1-1; no reliable D call. The CDR3 contains 13 residues. The germline V and J ends were trimmed by 6 bases and 6 bases, with 17 bases remaining between them. The germline CDR1 and CDR2 sequences are SQVTM and ANQGSEA.

The chain combines TRBV28 with TRBJ1-2; D is unclear. Trimming shortened V by 3 bases and J by 0 bases, and 11 bases separated the two germline ends. This CDR3 region has 15 residues. Germline V gene data show CDR1 as MDHEN and CDR2 as SYDVKM. The CDR3 DNA follows: TGTGCCAGCAGTTTTGCGGCAGTATCTAACTATGGCTACACCTTC. Protein product: CASSFAAVSNYGYTF.

This chain uses TRBV5-1 with TRBJ2-7; maybe TRBD1 (5 bases). This CDR3 is 11 amino acids long. Germline assignment: CDR1 SGHRS and CDR2 YFSETQ. Trimming removed 4 bases from V and 7 bases from J, with 9 bases in between. CDR3 in DNA: TGCGCCAGCAGCAAACAGGAAGAGCAGTACTTC. It is translated as CASSKQEEQYF.

The rearrangement links TRBV6-6 to TRBJ1-5; no reliable D call. There are 12 residues in the CDR3. Germline V lookup: CDR1 MNHNY, CDR2 SVGAGI (reference sequence). The V end was cut by 7 bases, the J end by 9 bases, with 13 bases between. As DNA, the CDR3 is TGTGCCAGCAATGCCGGGAAGGGGCCCCAGCATTTT. This gives the protein CASNAGKGPQHF.

The V and J genes are TRBV5-4 and TRBJ1-1; tentative D call: TRBD1 (5 bases). This CDR3 is built from 15 residues. V shed 4 bases and J shed 3 bases, with 16 bases lying between them. Germline loops: CDR1 SGHNT, CDR2 YYREEE (reference sequence). The CDR3 reads CASSLRDGGDTEAFF. The CDR3 DNA is TGTGCCAGCAGCCTTAGGGACGGAGGGGACACTGAAGCTTTCTTT.

The genes are TRBV5-4 and TRBJ1-2, with D possibly being TRBD1 (5 bases). CDR1 and CDR2 from the germline V gene are SGHNT and YYREEE (reference sequence). This CDR3 comprises 13 residues. Trimming cost V 0 bases and J 2 bases, with 5 bases left between them. In DNA form, the CDR3 reads TGTGCCAGCAGCTTGGCAGGGAACTATGGCTACACCTTC. Its translation is CASSLAGNYGYTF.

The chain employs TRBV5-1 and TRBJ1-1, with 9 bases that match TRBD1. Germline assignment: CDR1 SGHRS and CDR2 YFSETQ. V shed 4 bases and J 5 bases; nucleotides not matched to a gene: 9. This CDR3 is built from 15 residues. CDR3 DNA: TGCGCCAGCAGCCCGGGACAGGGATTGAGGACTGAAGCTTTCTTT. Translated: CASSPGQGLRTEAFF.

The chain carries TRBV18 and TRBJ2-7, with a possible D match to TRBD2 (6 bases). Deletions cut 3 bases from V and 6 bases from J, with 18 bases between. CDR1 and CDR2 (germline): KGHSH, LQKENI. This CDR3 comprises 15 residues. Here the CDR3 DNA reads TGTGCCAGCTCACCGAGGGCGGGGACCCCCTTCGAGCAGTACTTC. Translation gives CASSPRAGTPFEQYF.

The chain uses TRBV19 and TRBJ1-4; 9 nucleotides align to TRBD1. Germline loops: CDR1 LNHDA, CDR2 SQIVND (reference sequence). There are 19 residues in the CDR3. Trimming took 6 bases from V and 5 from J; bases not matched to a gene: 19. The chain's CDR3 is CASRLTGGEIYRVNEKLFF. In nucleotides, the CDR3 is TGTGCCAGTAGACTAACAGGGGGCGAGATTTACCGCGTCAATGAAAAACTGTTTTTT.

V gene TRBV9 combines with J gene TRBJ2-5; TRBD2 agrees at 7 bases. J was trimmed by 5 bases and V by 3 bases; bases with no gene match: 7. CDR1 is SGDLS and CDR2 is YYNGEE in the germline V gene. The CDR3 length is 14 residues. The CDR3 sequence is CASSGSGRTETQYF. The DNA of the CDR3 is TGTGCCAGCAGCGGATCCGGGAGGACGGAGACCCAGTACTTC.

The chain uses TRBV6-1 and TRBJ1-5, with 8 nucleotides matching TRBD1. This CDR3 is 15 amino acids long. In germline, CDR1 is MNHNS, CDR2 SASEGT. The V and J ends lost 1 base and 7 bases, in that order; junction bases with no gene match: 6. CDR3 residues: CASSEEAGGGQPQHF. The CDR3 DNA sequence: TGTGCCAGCAGTGAAGAGGCAGGGGGCGGACAGCCCCAGCATTTT.

The rearrangement uses TRBV5-1 and TRBJ1-1; 9 bases map to TRBD1. The germline V gene has CDR1 SGHRS and CDR2 YFSETQ. The CDR3 sequence is 14 residues long. Losses at the gene ends were 2 bases for V and 6 bases for J; bases not matched to a gene: 5. Here the CDR3 DNA reads TGCGCCAGCAGCTTTGGACAGGGGCGGGCTGAAGCTTTCTTT. Its translation is CASSFGQGRAEAFF.

The chain joins TRBV28 to TRBJ1-1; a weak D match, TRBD1 (5 bases). V shed 7 bases and J shed 3 bases, with 21 bases lying between them. The CDR3 sequence is 16 residues long. Germline assignment: CDR1 MDHEN and CDR2 SYDVKM. This CDR3 is CASIYVFGQGHTEAFF. Here the CDR3 DNA reads TGTGCCAGCATATATGTGTTTGGGCAGGGTCACACTGAAGCTTTCTTT.